These 8 T cell receptor beta chains were all obtained from the same sample, sequenced in a study of T cell changes during pregnancy in multiple sclerosis. Here immunoSEQ multiplex PCR was the method, and the copy in TCRdb shows in-frame clones only, minus some. Altogether around 48,000 clones are present, roughly 88% being singletons, with the ten largest covering 1% to 1.5%. The input for sequencing was CD4+ T cells from peripheral blood mononuclear cells, taken in the second trimester of pregnancy. The origin of the receptors is a female donor with multiple sclerosis, enrolled in a pregnancy study.

The CDR3 DNA sequence: TGTGCCAGCAGCTTACTAGCGGGAGAATCCTACAATGAGCAGTTCTTC. It specifies CASSLLAGESYNEQFF. The chain couples TRBV7-2 to TRBJ2-1; 10 bases are a match to TRBD2. CDR1 and CDR2 (germline): SGHTA, FQGNSA. The V and J ends lost 2 bases and 1 base, in that order; junction bases with no gene match: 2. CDR3 length equals 16 residues.

The chain recombines TRBV5-1 with TRBJ2-1, with unresolved D. Per germline, CDR1 SGHRS and CDR2 YFSETQ. The V and J ends lost 0 bases and 4 bases respectively, with 14 bases between them. This CDR3 is built from 16 residues. CDR3 DNA: TGCGCCAGCAGCTTGGCCTTGGGCTACCCGTACAATGAGCAGTTCTTC. Translating it yields CASSLALGYPYNEQFF.

The CDR3 DNA sequence: TGTGCCAGCAGGACCCCCGGGACAGGGGCCTACGAGCAGTACTTC. It codes for CASRTPGTGAYEQYF. V usage is TRBV28 and J usage is TRBJ2-7; TRBD1 agrees at 10 bases. Germline values: CDR1 MDHEN, CDR2 SYDVKM. V lost 6 bases to trimming and J lost 2 bases; unmatched junction nucleotides: 7. The CDR3 totals 15 residues. Based on the CDR3 plus reference TRBV28 and TRBJ2-7, the full variable domain is DVKVTQSSRYLVKRTGEKVFLECVQDMDHENMFWYRQDPGLGLRLIYFSYDVKMKEKGDIPEGYSVSREKKERFSLILESASTNQTSMYLCASRTPGTGAYEQYFGPGTRLTVT.

The chain carries TRBV6-5 and TRBJ2-7; D is possibly TRBD2 (5 bases). CDR3 length: 13 amino acids. The germline V gene encodes CDR1 MNHEY and CDR2 SVGAGI. V was clipped by 7 bases and J by 0 bases, with 10 bases between them. CDR3 sequence reads: CASKTGSSYEQYF. The CDR3 DNA reads as TGTGCCAGCAAGACGGGAAGCTCCTACGAGCAGTACTTC.

The CDR3 spells CSVAIVSITDTQYF. The CDR3 DNA reads as TGCAGCGTTGCAATAGTGTCTATAACAGATACGCAGTATTTT. The chain recombines TRBV29-1 with TRBJ2-3; D ambiguous. The germline gives CDR1 SQVTM, CDR2 ANQGSEA. There are 14 residues in the CDR3. Trimming shortened V by 4 bases and J by 3 bases, and 14 bases separated the two germline ends.

This chain uses TRBV10-3 with TRBJ2-7, with D perhaps matching TRBD1 (7 bases). The germline V gene encodes CDR1 ENHRY and CDR2 SYGVKD. The CDR3 is made up of 15 amino acids. V was cut by 4 bases and J by 7 bases, with 20 bases left in between. The CDR3 DNA reads as TGTGCCATCAGTGGGCGGGACAGACAGGACGAAGAGCAGTACTTC. Residues: CAISGRDRQDEEQYF.

The gene calls are TRBV25-1 and TRBJ1-4; no clear D gene. The CDR3 contains 15 residues. The germline V gene has CDR1 MGHDK and CDR2 SYGVNS. V was trimmed by 6 bases and J by 8 bases, leaving 19 bases between them. The CDR3 region is CASSPVGRGLEKLFF. Written as DNA, the CDR3 is TGTGCCAGCAGCCCTGTGGGTCGGGGTTTAGAAAAACTGTTTTTT.

The chain joins TRBV28 to TRBJ1-5; D is ambiguous. The CDR3 contains 14 residues. Germline V lookup: CDR1 MDHEN, CDR2 SYDVKM. The V and J ends lost 3 bases and 1 base respectively, with 7 bases between them. This chain's CDR3 is CASSFGQSNQPQHF. As DNA, the CDR3 is TGTGCCAGCAGTTTCGGTCAAAGCAATCAGCCCCAGCATTTT.